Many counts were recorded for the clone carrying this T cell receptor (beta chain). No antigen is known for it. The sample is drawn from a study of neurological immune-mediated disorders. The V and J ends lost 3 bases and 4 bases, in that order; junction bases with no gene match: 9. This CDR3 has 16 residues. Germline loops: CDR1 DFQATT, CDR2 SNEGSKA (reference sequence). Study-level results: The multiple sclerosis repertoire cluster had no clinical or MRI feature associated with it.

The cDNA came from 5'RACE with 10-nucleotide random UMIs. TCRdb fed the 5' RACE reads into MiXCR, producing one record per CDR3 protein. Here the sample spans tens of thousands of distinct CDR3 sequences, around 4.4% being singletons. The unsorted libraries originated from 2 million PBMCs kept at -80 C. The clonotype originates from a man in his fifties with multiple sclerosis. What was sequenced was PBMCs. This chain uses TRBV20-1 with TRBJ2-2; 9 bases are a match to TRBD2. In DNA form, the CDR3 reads TGCAGTGCTAGTAGTAGCGGGAGATATAGCACCGGGGAGCTGTTTTTT. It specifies CSASSSGRYSTGELFF.